This T cell receptor (beta chain) comes out of a study of human T cells and chemical hapten exposure. Study as a whole: Patients additionally received therapeutic doses of diphenylcyclopropenone on the scalp once a week, and this continued throughout the approximately 26-week study. Study observations and caveats: Controls had significantly fewer large CDR3 similarity clusters than were formed by expanded TCRs.

TCRdb used MiXCR to reprocess the RACE reads, holding one entry per CDR3 protein. Seen here are under 300,000 distinct CDR3 sequences, over 7.5% observed once, and the top ten hold more than 0.95%. CDR3 size: 15 residues. Germline V gene lookup returns CDR1 MNHEY and CDR2 SVGEGT. The ends lost 0 bases at V and 6 bases at J; junction bases unmatched: 4. About this clonotype itself: Antigen specificity is unknown.

Time point of the sample: pre-sensitization, week 0. Treatment denoted: therapeutic diphenylcyclopropenone sensitization with weekly scalp DPC. The sequencing here drew on whole blood, taken in connection with sensitization to the hapten diphenylcyclopropenone (DPC). The chain has TRBV6-2 or TRBV6-3 and TRBJ2-5, with 10 bases lining up with TRBD2. This receptor was obtained from a man between 18 and 35 years old with alopecia areata. Some clones in this sample may be carry-over from other donors' samples. This CDR3 reads CASSYSSSGGKTQYF. Here the CDR3 DNA reads TGTGCCAGCAGTTACTCGTCTAGCGGGGGAAAGACCCAGTACTTC.